This T cell receptor beta chain was profiled in a study of long-term antiretroviral therapy in people with HIV. Survey level was the resolution at which the v3.0 immunoSEQ assay ran. Sequencing aimed to cover about 40,000-55,000 T-cell genomes per sample. TCRdb keeps only in-frame clones here, not all; method: immunoSEQ multiplex PCR. Of tens of thousands of clones detected, about 96% appear once; the ten largest clones hold roughly 8%. This sample comprised unsorted PBMCs, obtained roughly 6 years after starting antiretroviral therapy. The sequence derives from a man younger than 45 with HIV.

The CDR3 DNA follows: TGTGCCATCAGTGAGTCGGGGGCGGCGTACTATGGCTACACCTTC. Translation gives CAISESGAAYYGYTF. The J gene is TRBJ1-2, the V gene TRBV10-3, with a tentative D call TRBD1 (6 bases). The CDR3 loop spans 15 amino acids. Trimming took 0 bases from V and 3 from J, leaving 11 bases between them. CDR1 is ENHRY and CDR2 is SYGVKD in the germline V gene.